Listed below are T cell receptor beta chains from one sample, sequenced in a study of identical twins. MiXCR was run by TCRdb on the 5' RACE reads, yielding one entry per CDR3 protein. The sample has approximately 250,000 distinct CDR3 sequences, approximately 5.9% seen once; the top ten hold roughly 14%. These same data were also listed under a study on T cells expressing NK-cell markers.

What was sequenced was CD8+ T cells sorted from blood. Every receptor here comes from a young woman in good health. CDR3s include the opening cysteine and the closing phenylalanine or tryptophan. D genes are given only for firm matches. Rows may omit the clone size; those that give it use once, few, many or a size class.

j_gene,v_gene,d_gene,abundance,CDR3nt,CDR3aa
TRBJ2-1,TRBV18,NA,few,TGTGCCAGCTCACCCTATCCCGGTGGCTCCCAAACCGATGAGCAGTTCTTC,CASSPYPGGSQTDEQFF
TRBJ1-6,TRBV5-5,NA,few,TGTGCCAGCAGCTTCGTGACAACGGCTTCACCCCTCCACTTT,CASSFVTTASPLHF
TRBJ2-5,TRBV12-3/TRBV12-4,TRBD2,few,TGTGCCAGCAGTATAGGGGATTCTGGGGGAGGGGTAGAGACCCAGTACTTC,CASSIGDSGGGVETQYF
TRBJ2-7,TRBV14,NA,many,TGTGCCAGCAGCCAAGACAGGAGGGAGCAGTACTTC,CASSQDRREQYF
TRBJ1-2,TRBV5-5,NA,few,TGTGCCAGCACCGAGTTCCCACCCCGGGATGGCTACACCTTC,CASTEFPPRDGYTF
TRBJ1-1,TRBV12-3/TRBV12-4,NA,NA,TGTGCCAGCAGTTTAGGGACCTACACTGAAGCTTTCTTT,CASSLGTYTEAFF
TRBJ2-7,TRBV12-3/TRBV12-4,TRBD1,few,TGTGCCAGCACCCTGGGACAGGGGGGAAGTGAGTACTTC,CASTLGQGGSEYF
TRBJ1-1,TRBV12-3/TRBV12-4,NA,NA,TGTGCCAGCAGTAAGTCCCTTGGAAACACTGAAGCTTTCTTT,CASSKSLGNTEAFF
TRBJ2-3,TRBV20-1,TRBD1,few,TGCAGTGCTAGACTTGGACAGGGACAGGGGCCAGATACGCAGTATTTT,CSARLGQGQGPDTQYF
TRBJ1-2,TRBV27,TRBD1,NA,TGTGCCAGCAGTCTCACAGGGGGCTTTGGTGGCTACACCTTC,CASSLTGGFGGYTF
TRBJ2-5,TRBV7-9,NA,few,TGTGCCAGCAGCCCCAGACAGGACCAAGAGACCCAGTACTTC,CASSPRQDQETQYF
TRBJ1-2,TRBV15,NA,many,TGTGCCACCAGCAGTCTAGGGGGCTACACCTTC,CATSSLGGYTF
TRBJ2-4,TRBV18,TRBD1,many,TGTGCCAGCTCAGAACAGGGGAACATTCAGTACTTC,CASSEQGNIQYF
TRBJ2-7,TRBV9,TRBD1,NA,TGTGCCAGCTCTTACAGGGGCGACGAGCAGTACTTC,CASSYRGDEQYF